This TCR beta chain was documented in a study of cytomegalovirus exposure and HLA in healthy donors. Use of 60 Vbeta and 13 Jbeta primers characterized the PCR. The protocol was immunoSEQ multiplex PCR, while the TCRdb copy is restricted to in-frame clones and leaves out a portion. The sample includes 150,000 or so clones. In the case of this clone: The antigen remains unidentified.

The germline CDR1 and CDR2 sequences are LNHDA and SQIVND (reference sequence). CDR3 size: 15 residues. The V end was cut by 1 base, the J end by 5 bases, with 14 bases between. Study conclusions and caveats: Some public TCRs appeared in many individuals, while most sequences were rare. Researchers counted approximately 160 TCR beta chains as cytomegalovirus-associated. In a later analysis, parvovirus B19, influenza, CMV and Epstein-Barr virus appeared linked to several top co-occurrence clusters. A few CMV-associated chains were confirmed in vitro to be specific for CMV antigens.

The V gene is TRBV19, the J gene TRBJ2-5; D gene unclear. Sequenced material: PBMCs. The TCR sequence derives from a woman aged 35 to 49 in good health and CMV-seropositive. The CDR3 reads CASSIVAAARETQYF. The DNA of the CDR3 is TGTGCCAGTAGTATAGTGGCGGCGGCCCGGGAGACCCAGTACTTC. The variable domain in full, completed from reference TRBV19 and TRBJ2-5, reads DGGITQSPKYLFRKEGQNVTLSCEQNLNHDAMYWYRQDPGQGLRLIYYSQIVNDFQKGDIAEGYSVSREKKESFPLTVTSAQKNPTAFYLCASSIVAAARETQYFGPGTRLLVL.